This T cell receptor beta chain was recovered during a study of CD8+ T cells in alopecia areata. Sequencing templates came from extracted RNA that was reverse transcribed into cDNA. Assay: immunoSEQ multiplex PCR; the TCRdb copy retains only in-frame clones and omits some. The sample contains about 200,000 clones, around three fifths of which appear only once. Documented treatment: oral pan-JAK inhibitor, 5-10 mg twice daily. The TCR originated in a human donor with alopecia areata. Sample: CD4+ T cells sorted from blood, taken at week 4, from a patient treated with tofacitinib.

The chain's CDR3 is CAWSWLSTYGYTF. Here the CDR3 DNA reads TGTGCCTGGAGTTGGCTTTCCACCTATGGCTACACCTTC. The rearrangement uses TRBV30 and TRBJ1-2; D is ambiguous. Trimming left V 2 bases short and J 4 bases short, with 11 bases between. CDR1 and CDR2 from the germline V gene are GTSNPN and SVGIG (reference sequence). CDR3 length equals 13 residues.